The sequence of this T cell receptor beta chain was determined in a study of T cell responses to AZD1222 COVID-19 vaccine. CDR3 size: 13 residues. CDR1 MNHEY and CDR2 SMNVEV come from the germline V gene (reference sequence). The V and J ends lost 0 bases and 4 bases respectively, with 4 bases between them. Study-level points and caveats: In the spike-specific TCR repertoire, nearly half reportedly target unmutated variant regions. Donors were chiefly white British, with a greater number of females, and clonal diversity was perhaps underestimated. Baseline seropositivity occurred in only six AZD1222 recipients. Across spike, vaccine-associated CD4 TCRs were found, dominant at 160-218 and 743-854.

As regards this clone: The antigen is not known.

Here immunoSEQ multiplex PCR was the method, and the copy in TCRdb shows in-frame clones only, minus some. The sample carries some 40,000 clones, roughly 85% recorded once. The sequences come from peripheral blood, collected 28 days after the second dose of the MenACWY control vaccine. The clonotype was recovered from an adult who received the MenACWY meningococcal vaccine as a control. The V call is TRBV27, the J call TRBJ1-5; D gene unclear. This CDR3 is CASSLSGNQPQHF. DNA for the CDR3: TGTGCCAGCAGTTTATCAGGGAATCAGCCCCAGCATTTT.